This T cell receptor beta chain was captured by sequencing in a study of shared clonotypes between healthy human individuals. Study conclusions and caveats: About 5% was the fraction of naive CD4 clonotypes found shared across several donors.

Germline assignment: CDR1 MGHRA and CDR2 YSYEKL. The CDR3 has 16 residues. The trim removed 0 bases at V and 4 bases at J, leaving 8 bases unmatched. Assay used: immunoSEQ multiplex PCR; TCRdb lists only in-frame clones, some missing. The sample consists of some 680,000 clones, more than 70% of them appearing once. With respect to this clone: Its antigen is still unknown.

The chain uses TRBV4-1 and TRBJ2-7; 8 bases line up with TRBD2. The sequenced sample consisted of memory CD4+ T cells sorted from blood. Subset defined: CD45RA-negative fraction. This clonotype was sampled from a woman aged 30 to 39 in good health. DNA for the CDR3: TGCGCCAGCAGCCAAGATCAGGGGACTAGACTATACGAGCAGTACTTC. Translation gives CASSQDQGTRLYEQYF.